This record looks at one T cell receptor (beta chain) sequence and its context. The antigen is unknown. The germline V gene has CDR1 MNHEY and CDR2 SVGAGI. V was cut by 0 bases and J by 9 bases, with 11 bases left in between. There are 13 residues in the CDR3. The data originate from a study of beta chain features in type 1 diabetes. Study context: Investigators examined roughly 99,000,000 sorted cells across all samples.

Staining for CD45RO/CCR7/CD25/CD127/CD95/CD27 allowed sorting of CD4+ naive, central memory, regulatory and stem cell-like memory cells. The entirety of the isolated RNA underwent reverse transcription, so expressed TCRB transcripts were sequenced. There were 3.5 million to 4.5 million reads on average in the naive, central memory and regulatory T cell samples. Here immunoSEQ multiplex PCR was the method, and the copy in TCRdb shows in-frame clones only, minus some. The sample contains approximately 300,000 clones, about 11% of which appear only once. General study results and limits: There were fewer insertions and more deletions at the VDJ junctions of type 1 diabetes patients.

The TCR comes from a woman in her twenties or thirties in good health. V usage is TRBV6-5 and J usage is TRBJ2-5; D possibly corresponds to TRBD2 (6 bases). The material sequenced was naive CD4+ T cells from blood. CDR3 protein: CASSYSAREAQYF. CDR3 DNA: TGTGCCAGCAGTTACTCTGCCAGGGAGGCCCAGTACTTC.